The source of this T cell receptor beta chain is a study of spatial heterogeneity in lung cancer (dated by TCRdb to between 2018 and 2020). About the full investigation: More beta-chain than alpha-chain transcripts were consistently detected, likely reflecting higher beta-chain transcript abundance. Both alpha and beta chains were TCR-sequenced in roughly 200 tumor regions, around 64 matched nontumor lung samples and some 50 PBMC samples obtained at surgery. Nonsynonymous mutation counts, determined by whole-exome sequencing of tumor tissue, were related to features of the TCR repertoire. TCR alpha and beta repertoires were quantitatively compared across multiple tumor regions, matched nontumor lung and blood in non-small cell lung cancer. In the raw uncorrected reads, each unique combination of TCR and UMI appeared more than ten times on average. TCR transcript counts in tumor regions correlated strongly with a T cell transcriptional module score from matched bulk RNA-seq. Study-wide findings and limitations: A correlation was observed between the number of expanded intratumoral alpha and beta TCRs and the tumor nonsynonymous mutation count. Counts of ubiquitous and regional expanded TCRs correlated with counts of ubiquitous and regional nonsynonymous mutations, respectively. Confirming at a functional level the hypothesis that regional TCRs recognize regional mutations was considered to require additional single-cell paired TCR alpha and beta sequencing. TCR-seq coverage of tumor T cells was estimated to be only approximately 7% for alpha chains and about 13% for beta chains.

Reading the germline V gene (reference sequence) gives CDR1 SGHNT and CDR2 YYREEE. The CDR3, cysteine through phenylalanine, is 18 amino acids long. Only CDR3 DNA remains: 54 bases, in frame from the first base. The junction shows trimming of 0 bases on V and 2 bases on J, plus 19 bases between the germline ends. Libraries were made using 5' RACE. TCRdb records NextSeq 500 as the sequencer. The TCR library protocol attached a unique molecular identifier to each TCR cDNA molecule to allow correction of PCR and sequencing errors. Per the source publication's procedure: TCR identification, UMI-based error correction and CDR3 extraction were all carried out with Decombinator tools. TCRs above a frequency of 2 per 1,000, corresponding to the top 1% of the tumor frequency distribution, were defined as expanded. Expanded tumor TCRs were classed as regional if statistically deemed absent (corrected P<0.05) from at least one tumor region, otherwise ubiquitous. Renyi diversity was calculated using the R vegan package after each repertoire was subsampled 100 times to 5,000 TCRs. CDR3 similarity networks were built from amino acid triplet string-kernel similarity, connecting CDR3s with pairwise similarity above 0.82. The public reads were reanalyzed by TCRdb: fastp trimming at Q25, MiXCR alignment, in-frame beta chains only. Each record represents a unique CDR3 protein, reported with the most common genes and DNA among its rows. The V and J calls were determined by TCRdb, not by the authors. The sample records 20,000 to 30,000 distinct CDR3 sequences, roughly 10% of which are singletons. The ten largest clones add up to approximately 7.5% of the sample.

This clonotype has at least ten counts. Its specific antigen is unknown. No qualities accompany the bases; no much larger clone lies one base away. What the time point label conveys for this sample: sample taken at primary tumor resection. Samples were obtained from fewer than 80 patients with early-stage, untreated non-small cell lung cancer from the lung TRACERx cohort. For TCR sequencing, whole RNA was extracted from tumor and nontumor lung tissue, or from cryopreserved PBMC samples, and no cell sorting was done. Patients were selected for TCR sequencing only if sufficient RNA was available from at least two tumor regions. Tumor and adjacent nontumor lung specimens were reviewed by a lung pathologist before selection.

Material: lung tumor tissue, obtained at surgery. The chain couples TRBV5-4 to TRBJ2-3; the D segment cannot be called with confidence. The origin of this receptor is a male donor with early-stage non-small cell lung cancer. CDR3 reads: CASSLAIQVHPDTDTQYF. The nucleotide sequence reads as follows: TGTGCCAGCAGCTTGGCCATTCAAGTACATCCCGACACAGATACGCAGTATTTT.